This TCR beta chain was obtained from a study of healthy donors' naive CD4 and CD8 T cells. Each TCR library used around 0.5 ug of total RNA and a linear amplification protocol. Each CDR3 protein is one row after TCRdb ran MiXCR on the reads. The sample holds approximately 200,000 distinct CDR3 sequences, under 85% seen once. Study results and caveats: Positive CDR3 charge linked to CD4+ cells, negative to CD8+ cells.

As regards this clonotype: Its cognate antigen is unknown.

The germline V gene encodes CDR1 SQVTM and CDR2 ANQGSEA. The CDR3 consists of 13 residues. V gave up 4 bases and J gave up 4 bases, with 13 bases separating them. The receptor was derived from a pool of human donors in good health; the sample pools cells from several healthy donors. Sequencing input: naive CD4+ and CD8+ T cells sorted from blood, pooled from several donors. The chain employs TRBV29-1 and TRBJ1-1; D not resolved. CDR3 loop: CSVGLRAATEAFF. The CDR3 DNA sequence: TGCAGCGTTGGATTGCGGGCCGCCACTGAAGCTTTCTTT.